These T cell receptor beta chains were read from a single sample in a study of T cells in Graves' hyperthyroidism and ophthalmopathy. Via MiXCR, TCRdb re-called the multiplex PCR reads, giving one row per CDR3 protein. Of 500,000 to 800,000 distinct CDR3 sequences listed, less than 45% were seen once; the top ten hold approximately 7.2%. Input material: peripheral blood or thyroid tissue (not recorded which). The receptors were gathered from an adult man with Graves' disease, either hyperthyroidism or ophthalmopathy (not recorded which). Each CDR3 is given with its conserved first and last residue. A D gene is named only where the DNA matches it firmly. The listing skips clone size in some rows; elsewhere it reads once, few, many or a size class.

few NA TRBV15 CATSRDQTAYSNQPQHF
NA NA TRBV10-3 CAISDPQGKGYGYTF
few NA TRBV29-1 CSSDEQYF
NA NA TRBV2 CASLKSGELFF
once TRBD1 TRBV24-1 CAITDRDGYGYTF
NA TRBD1 TRBV19 CASSISGDRLNSPLHF
NA TRBD1 TRBV20-1 CSASPRDRGLNEQYF
few NA TRBV6-5 CASISAGNTEAFF
NA TRBD1 TRBV29-1 CSVLTGEAYGYTF
many TRBD2 TRBV20-1 CSAGGTSYEQYF
NA NA TRBV24-1 CAWSVTGTYGYTF
NA NA TRBV7-9 CASSLSSGQTYGYTF
NA NA TRBV12-3/TRBV12-4 CASMQGHGSPLHF
NA NA TRBV7-6 CAGSLTGRNPSNEQYF
NA NA TRBV19 CASSALWGARGETQYF
many NA TRBV7-2 CASSPPGGFQETQYF
NA NA TRBV20-1 CSARVPGVSQPQHF
NA NA TRBV29-1 CSVMPGRATNEKLFF
many NA TRBV14 CASSPLGEKLFF
NA NA TRBV29-1 CSVDKIGNTEAFF
NA NA TRBV12-3/TRBV12-4 CASSLAQGTNYGYTF
few TRBD1 TRBV19 CASSLHRGSNYGYTF
many NA TRBV7-8 CASSLAGRGAFF
NA TRBD2 TRBV13 CAGSFRAGGDEQYF
NA TRBD1 TRBV9 CASSQLDRGFEQYF
NA NA TRBV9 CASSPSLGQNTEAFF
NA NA TRBV7-9 CASSHAGNEKLFF
NA NA TRBV7-8 CASSLVGQFVNSPLHF
NA TRBD1 TRBV10-3 CAGSDRDRDSNQPQHF
many NA TRBV15 CATSRDRGVNTEAFF
NA NA TRBV29-1 CSVEDLQESNYGYTF
NA NA TRBV7-9 CASRTGTGELFF
NA TRBD1 TRBV6-5 CASSYLRTGGLETQYF
NA TRBD1 TRBV20-1 CSAEGGTGVGSPLHF
NA NA TRBV11-2 CASSLGVGTNYGYTF
NA NA TRBV7-9 CASAPPSASANTGELFF
NA NA TRBV2 CASSARDRTDQPQHF
few TRBD1 TRBV7-3 CASSRRDRVRRTNEKLFF
few TRBD1 TRBV7-2 CASSYSTGTENTEAFF